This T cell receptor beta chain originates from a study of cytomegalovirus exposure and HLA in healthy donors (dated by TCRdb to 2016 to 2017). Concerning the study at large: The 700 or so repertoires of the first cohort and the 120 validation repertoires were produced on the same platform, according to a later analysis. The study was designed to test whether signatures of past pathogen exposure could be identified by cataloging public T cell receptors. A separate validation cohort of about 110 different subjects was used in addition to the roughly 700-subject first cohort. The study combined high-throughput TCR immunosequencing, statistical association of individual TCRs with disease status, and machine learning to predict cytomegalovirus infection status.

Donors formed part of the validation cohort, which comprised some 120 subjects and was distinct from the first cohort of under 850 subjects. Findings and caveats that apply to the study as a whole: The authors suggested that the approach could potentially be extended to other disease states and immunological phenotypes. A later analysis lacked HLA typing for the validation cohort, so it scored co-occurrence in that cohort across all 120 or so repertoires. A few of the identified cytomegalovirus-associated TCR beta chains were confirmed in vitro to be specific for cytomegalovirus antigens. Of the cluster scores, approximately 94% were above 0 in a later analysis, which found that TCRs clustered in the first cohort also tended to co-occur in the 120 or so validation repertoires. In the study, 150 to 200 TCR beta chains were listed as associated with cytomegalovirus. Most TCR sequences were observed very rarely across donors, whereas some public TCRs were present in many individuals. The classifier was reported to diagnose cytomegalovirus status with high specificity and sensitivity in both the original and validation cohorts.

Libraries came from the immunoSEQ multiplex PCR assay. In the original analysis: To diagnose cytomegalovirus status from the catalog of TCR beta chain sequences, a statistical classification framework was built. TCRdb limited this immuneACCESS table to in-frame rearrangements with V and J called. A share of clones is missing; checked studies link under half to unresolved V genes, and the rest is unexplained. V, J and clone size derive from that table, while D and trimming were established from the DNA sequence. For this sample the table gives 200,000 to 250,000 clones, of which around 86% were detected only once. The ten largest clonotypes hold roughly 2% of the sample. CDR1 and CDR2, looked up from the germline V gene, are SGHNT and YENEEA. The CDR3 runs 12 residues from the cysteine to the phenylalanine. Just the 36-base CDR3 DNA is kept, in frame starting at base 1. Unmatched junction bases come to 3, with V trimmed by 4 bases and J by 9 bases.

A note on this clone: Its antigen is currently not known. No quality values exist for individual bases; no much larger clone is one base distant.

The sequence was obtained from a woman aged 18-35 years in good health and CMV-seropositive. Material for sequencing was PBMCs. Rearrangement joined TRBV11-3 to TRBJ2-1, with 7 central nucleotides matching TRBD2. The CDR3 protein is CASSSLAAEQFF. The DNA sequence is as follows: TGTGCCAGCAGCTCTCTAGCGGCTGAGCAGTTCTTC.